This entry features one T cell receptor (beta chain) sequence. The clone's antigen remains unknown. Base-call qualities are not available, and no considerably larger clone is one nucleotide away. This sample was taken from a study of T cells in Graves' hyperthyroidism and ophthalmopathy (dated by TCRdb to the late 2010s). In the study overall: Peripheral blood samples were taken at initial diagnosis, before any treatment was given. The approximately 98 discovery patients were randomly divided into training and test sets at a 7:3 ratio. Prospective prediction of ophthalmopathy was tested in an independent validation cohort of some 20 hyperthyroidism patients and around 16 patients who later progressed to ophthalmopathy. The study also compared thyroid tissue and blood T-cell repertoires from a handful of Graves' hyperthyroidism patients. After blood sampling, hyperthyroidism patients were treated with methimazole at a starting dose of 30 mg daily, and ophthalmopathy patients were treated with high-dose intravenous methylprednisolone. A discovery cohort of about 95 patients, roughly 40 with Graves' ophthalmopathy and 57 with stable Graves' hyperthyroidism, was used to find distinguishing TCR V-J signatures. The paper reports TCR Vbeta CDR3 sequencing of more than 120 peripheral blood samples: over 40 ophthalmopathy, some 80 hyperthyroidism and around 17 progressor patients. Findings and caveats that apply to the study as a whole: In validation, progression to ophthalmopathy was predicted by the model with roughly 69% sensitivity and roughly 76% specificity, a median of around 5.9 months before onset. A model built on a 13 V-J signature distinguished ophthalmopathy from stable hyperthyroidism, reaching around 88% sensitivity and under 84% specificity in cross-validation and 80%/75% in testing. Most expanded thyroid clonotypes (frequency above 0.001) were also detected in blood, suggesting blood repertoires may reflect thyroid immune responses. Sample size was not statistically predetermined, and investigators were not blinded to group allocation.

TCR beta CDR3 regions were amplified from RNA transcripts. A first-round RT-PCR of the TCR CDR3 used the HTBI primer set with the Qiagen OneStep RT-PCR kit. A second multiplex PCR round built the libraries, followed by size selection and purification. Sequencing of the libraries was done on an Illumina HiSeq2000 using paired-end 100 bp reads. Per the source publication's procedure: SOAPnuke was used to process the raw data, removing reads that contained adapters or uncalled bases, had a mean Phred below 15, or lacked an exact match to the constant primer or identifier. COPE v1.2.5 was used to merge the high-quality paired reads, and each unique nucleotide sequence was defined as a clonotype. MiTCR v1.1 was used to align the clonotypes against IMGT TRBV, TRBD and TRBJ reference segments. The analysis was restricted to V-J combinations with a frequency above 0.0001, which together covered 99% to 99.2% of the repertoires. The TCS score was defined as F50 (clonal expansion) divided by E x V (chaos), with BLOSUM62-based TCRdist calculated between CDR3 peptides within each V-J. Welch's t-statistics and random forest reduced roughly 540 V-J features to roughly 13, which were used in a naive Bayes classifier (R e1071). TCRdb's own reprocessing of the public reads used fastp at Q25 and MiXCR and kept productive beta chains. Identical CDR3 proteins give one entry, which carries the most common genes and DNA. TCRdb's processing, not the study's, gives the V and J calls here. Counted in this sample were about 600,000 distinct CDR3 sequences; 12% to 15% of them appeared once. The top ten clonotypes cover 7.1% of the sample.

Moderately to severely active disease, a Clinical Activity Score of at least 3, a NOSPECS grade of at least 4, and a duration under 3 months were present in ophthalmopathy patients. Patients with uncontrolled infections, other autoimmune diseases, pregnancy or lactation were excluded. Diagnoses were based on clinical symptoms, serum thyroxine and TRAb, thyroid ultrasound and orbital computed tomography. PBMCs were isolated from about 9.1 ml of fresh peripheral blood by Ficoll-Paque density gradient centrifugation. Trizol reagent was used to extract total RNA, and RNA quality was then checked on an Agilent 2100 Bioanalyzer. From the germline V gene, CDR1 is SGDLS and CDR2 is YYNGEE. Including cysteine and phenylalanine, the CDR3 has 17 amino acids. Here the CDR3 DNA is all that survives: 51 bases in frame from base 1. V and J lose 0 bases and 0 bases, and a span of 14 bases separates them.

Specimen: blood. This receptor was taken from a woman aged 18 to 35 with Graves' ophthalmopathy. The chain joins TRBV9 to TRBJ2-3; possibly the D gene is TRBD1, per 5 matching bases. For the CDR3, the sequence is CASSVGKGAVSTDTQYF. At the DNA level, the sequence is TGTGCCAGCAGCGTAGGAAAAGGGGCGGTTAGCACAGATACGCAGTATTTT.